The sequence of this T cell receptor beta chain was determined in a study of post-analysis software for immune sequencing data (dated by TCRdb to 2014 to 2015). Background on the whole study: Disease courses on record covered relapsing-remitting, secondary progressive and progressive-relapsing multiple sclerosis, though some patients had no subtype annotation. The patient repertoires were compared against around 11 previously published healthy control repertoires obtained from donors aged 6 to 25 years. A subset of samples was prepared in parallel using single-end sample barcoding, then pooled and co-amplified after Illumina adapter ligation.

Note on this clonotype: It lacks a known antigen. No much larger clone is present one base from it, and per-base qualities are unavailable.

The study at large found these results: Significantly higher frequencies in patients than in controls were found for about five TRBV segments, including TRBV5-6, TRBV5-1 and TRBV20-1. Normalized Chao1 diversity was significantly lower in multiple sclerosis patients than controls, suggesting substantial peripheral T-cell clonal expansion. The control group was slightly older than the multiple sclerosis patient group. Direct clustering with F measure showed strong co-clustering of samples prepared in the same batch, prompting a batch-effect correction.

The CDR3 covers 16 residues, taking in both the cysteine and the phenylalanine. Only the CDR3 region is kept as DNA, spanning 48 bases read in frame from base 1. V and J are trimmed by 3 bases and 1 base, and the gene matches miss 6 bases of the junction. For CDR1 and CDR2, the germline V gene (reference sequence) lists DFQATT and SNEGSKA. TCR beta repertoires were profiled from peripheral blood of 13 young patients with multiple sclerosis to demonstrate the VDJtools post-analysis software. The patients with multiple sclerosis were children and adolescents between roughly 6 and 16 years of age. The library was made by PCR. Sequencer: Illumina HiSeq 2500. To reduce PCR and sequencing biases, unique molecular identifiers were built into the TCR beta cDNA libraries. About 500,000 cDNA molecules were obtained per 1 to 10 million input T cells, so each molecule approximated one T cell. The patient libraries were prepared and sequenced using the same protocol as the earlier healthy control dataset. Within a given batch, samples were prepared together, multiplexed and sequenced on the same HiSeq lane. The paper's data handling went like this. Raw barcoded reads were processed with MIGEC, and single-read molecular identifier groups were discarded before consensus assembly and CDR3 extraction. VDJtools was used for post-analysis of the clonotype tables, with diversity normalized by down-sampling every dataset to the smallest sample size. In repertoire overlap clustering, CDR3 amino acid sequences, but not nucleotide sequences, were matched to correct batch-related cross-sample contamination. The public reads were run again by TCRdb, first through fastp at Q25 and then through MiXCR, and only productive beta chains were kept. Here each entry gathers all rows of one CDR3 protein and keeps the most common genes and DNA. TCRdb assigned the V and J calls; the authors' analysis was not used. The table for this sample lists approximately 690,000 distinct CDR3 sequences; roughly three fifths of them were counted only once. The leading ten clones occupy around 10% of the sample.

The source of this sequence is a girl aged 2 to 9 with multiple sclerosis. Input material: blood. The rearrangement joined TRBV20-1 to TRBJ2-1; TRBD2 aligns with 10 central bases. At the DNA level, the sequence is TGCAGTGCTAGGCTAGCGGGAGACGAGTCCTACAATGAGCAGTTCTTC. Translated, it reads CSARLAGDESYNEQFF.